The T cell receptor (beta chain) under discussion was sequenced for a study of circulating tumor DNA in untreated peripheral T-cell lymphoma. Study-level results: Tumor-specific clonotypes were found in about three quarters of patients.

A word on this clone: Its antigen is unknown.

This CDR3 contains 13 residues. Trimming cost V 3 bases and J 3 bases, with 11 bases left between them. Per germline, CDR1 SQVTM and CDR2 ANQGSEA. Method: immunoSEQ multiplex PCR; TCRdb's copy keeps in-frame clones and lacks some. The table shows around 6,600 clones, with more than 55% occurring only once. The tumor tissue sample was taken at baseline before any treatment. V is TRBV29-1 and J is TRBJ1-1; D not certain. This receptor was obtained from a human donor with peripheral T-cell lymphoma. Sequencing input: tumor tissue. The CDR3 region is CSVDARSYTEAFF. The CDR3 coding sequence is TGCAGCGTTGATGCGAGATCGTACACTGAAGCTTTCTTT.